The 10 T cell receptor beta chains below were found in one sample sequenced in a study of cytomegalovirus exposure and HLA in healthy donors. 13 Jbeta primers and 60 Vbeta primers were used for the PCR. Data came from immunoSEQ multiplex PCR; TCRdb stores just in-frame clones and leaves some out. Of 120,000 or so clones in the sample, roughly four fifths are singletons; the top ten hold approximately 11%. Sequencing was done on a sample of PBMCs. The receptors originated from a male donor in good health and CMV-seropositive.

V usage is TRBV19 and J usage is TRBJ2-7; TRBD2 matches at 9 bases. The V gene end was trimmed by 5 bases and the J gene end by 2 bases; junction bases not matched to a gene: 7. From germline, CDR1 is LNHDA and CDR2 SQIVND (reference sequence). This CDR3 region has 15 residues. The DNA of the CDR3 is TGTGCCAGTAGTCGGAGGCTAGCGGGGCCCTACGAGCAGTACTTC. Residues: CASSRRLAGPYEQYF.

CDR3 coding DNA: TGTGCCAGCTCACTCGGGACTAACCAAGAGACCCAGTACTTC. Translated: CASSLGTNQETQYF. The chain couples TRBV18 to TRBJ2-5, with 7 bases matching TRBD2. Germline assignment: CDR1 KGHSH and CDR2 LQKENI. J gave up 0 bases and V 4 bases, and 2 bases lay outside the gene matches. There are 14 residues in the CDR3.

This clone was detected only a few times. This rearrangement joins TRBV30 to TRBJ1-2; 10 nucleotides agree with TRBD1. The CDR3 is 12 amino acids. The J segment lost 8 bases and the V segment lost 2 bases, leaving 2 bases of the junction unmatched. Germline values: CDR1 GTSNPN, CDR2 SVGIG (reference sequence). This chain's CDR3 is CAWSRTGGGYTF. In nucleotides, the CDR3 is TGTGCCTGGAGTCGGACAGGGGGAGGCTACACCTTC.

This clone was seen a single time. The chain has TRBV10-3 and TRBJ2-7; TRBD2 aligns across 9 bases. Unmatched junction bases numbered 7, after V lost 4 bases and J lost 3 bases. The CDR3 is 15 residues long. Germline V CDR1 and CDR2: ENHRY, SYGVKD. The CDR3 nucleotides read TGTGCCATCAGTGGGGCTAGCGGGACCTTCTACGAGCAGTACTTC. Protein: CAISGASGTFYEQYF.

The genes are TRBV5-8 and TRBJ1-1; D is unresolved. V shed 0 bases and J shed 1 base, with 4 bases lying between them. This CDR3 region has 13 residues. The V gene's germline CDR1 is SGHTS and CDR2 YDEGEE. The CDR3 region is CASSLVRNTEAFF. The CDR3, as DNA: TGTGCCAGCAGCTTGGTGCGGAACACTGAAGCTTTCTTT. The variable domain in full, completed from reference TRBV5-8 and TRBJ1-1, reads EAGVTQSPTHLIKTRGQQATLRCSPISGHTSVYWYQQALGLGLQFLLWYDEGEERNRGNFPPRFSGRQFPNYSSELNVNALELEDSALYLCASSLVRNTEAFFGQGTRLTVV.

This chain joins TRBV11-2 and TRBJ2-5; 7 bases fit TRBD2. The V gene's germline CDR1 is SGHAT and CDR2 FQNNGV. Unmatched junction bases numbered 3, after V lost 8 bases and J lost 3 bases. The CDR3 loop spans 12 amino acids. In DNA form, the CDR3 reads TGTGCCAGCTCCGCGGGAGAAGAGACCCAGTACTTC. Protein product: CASSAGEETQYF.

This chain uses TRBV4-3 with TRBJ2-1; 8 bases are shared with TRBD2. Germline CDR1 LGHNA, CDR2 YSLEER. J gave up 2 bases and V 1 base, and 4 bases lay outside the gene matches. The CDR3 spans 16 residues. CDR3 amino acids: CASSQGLLAAYNEQFF. The CDR3 DNA sequence: TGCGCCAGCAGCCAAGGGTTACTAGCGGCCTACAATGAGCAGTTCTTC.

V and J are TRBV6-5 and TRBJ1-1; TRBD1 matches 8 bases. The CDR3 runs 15 residues. Germline V lookup: CDR1 MNHEY, CDR2 SVGAGI. V dropped 3 bases and J dropped 2; count of bases not matched to a gene: 5. CDR3 sequence reads: CASSYGRGRNTEAFF. The DNA of the CDR3 is TGTGCCAGCAGTTATGGCAGGGGGCGCAACACTGAAGCTTTCTTT.

The V call is TRBV7-9, the J call TRBJ2-1; TRBD2 agrees at 13 bases. The CDR3 extends over 15 amino acids. The J segment lost 6 bases and the V segment lost 5 bases, leaving 4 bases of the junction unmatched. Germline loops: CDR1 SEHNR, CDR2 FQNEAQ (reference sequence). CDR3 sequence: CASSPTSGRFNEQFF. Written as DNA, the CDR3 is TGTGCCAGCAGCCCGACTAGCGGGAGGTTCAATGAGCAGTTCTTC.

V gene TRBV15 combines with J gene TRBJ1-4; TRBD1 aligns across 12 bases. The CDR3 covers 16 residues. Germline V gives CDR1 LNHNV, CDR2 YYDKDF (reference sequence). V dropped 2 bases and J dropped 11; count of bases not matched to a gene: 9. CDR3 nucleotide sequence: TGTGCCACCAGCAGAATCTCCGGGACAGGGGGCAAGAAACTGTTTTTT. Translation: CATSRISGTGGKKLFF.